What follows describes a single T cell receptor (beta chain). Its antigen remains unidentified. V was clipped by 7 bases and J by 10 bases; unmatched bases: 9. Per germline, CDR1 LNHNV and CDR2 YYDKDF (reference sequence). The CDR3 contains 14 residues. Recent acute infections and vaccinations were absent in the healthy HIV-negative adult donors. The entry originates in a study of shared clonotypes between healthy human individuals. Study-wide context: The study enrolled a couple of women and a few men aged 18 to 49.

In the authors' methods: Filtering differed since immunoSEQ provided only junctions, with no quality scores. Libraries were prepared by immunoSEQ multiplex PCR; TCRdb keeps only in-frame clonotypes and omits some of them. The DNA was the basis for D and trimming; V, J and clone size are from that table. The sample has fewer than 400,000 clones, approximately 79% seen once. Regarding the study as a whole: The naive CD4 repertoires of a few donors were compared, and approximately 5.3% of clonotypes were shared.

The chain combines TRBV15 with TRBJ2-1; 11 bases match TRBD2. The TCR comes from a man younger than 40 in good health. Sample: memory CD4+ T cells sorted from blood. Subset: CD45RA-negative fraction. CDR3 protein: CATTDTSGRGEQFF. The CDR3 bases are TGTGCCACCACGGACACTAGCGGGAGAGGGGAGCAGTTCTTC.